This T cell receptor (beta chain) came from a study of shared clonotypes between healthy human individuals. Recent vaccinations or acute infections were absent in the healthy HIV-negative adult donors. Each sample came from a Caucasian adult donor living in Nashville, Tennessee. Assay execution took place at the deep level. On ten immunoSEQ deep assay plates, unsorted PBMC DNA was sequenced. TCRdb's copy holds only in-frame clones and misses some; the assay was immunoSEQ multiplex PCR. The repertoire holds about 87,000 clones, with around half as singletons. This clone was found many times. CDR1 and CDR2 from the germline V gene are SGDLS and YYNGEE. This CDR3 is built from 15 residues. Trimming stripped 0 bases from V and 0 bases from J, with 10 bases between.

The clonotype comes from a woman between 40 and 55 years old in good health. Some clones in this sample may be carry-over from other donors' samples. The chain is built from TRBV9 and TRBJ2-7, with no clear D. What was sequenced was PBMCs. The CDR3 loop is CASSVDTGSSYEQYF. The CDR3 DNA is TGTGCCAGCAGCGTAGATACGGGTAGCTCCTACGAGCAGTACTTC.